Shown below are 24 T cell receptor beta chains from a single sample sequenced in a study of blood T cells in healthy people across ages (dated by TCRdb to between 2015 and 2017). Library construction relied on 5' RACE. Sequencer: Illumina HiSeq 2500. A second PCR of about 7 to 12 cycles was run with a J-beta primer mix and a sample-barcoded 5' primer. TCRdb took the public reads, trimmed them with fastp at Q25, ran MiXCR for clone calling and kept in-frame beta chains. Records with the same CDR3 protein are collapsed into one entry carrying the most frequent genes and DNA. This sample is represented by about 1,500,000 distinct CDR3 sequences; roughly 40% of them were singletons. Roughly 7.7% of the sample goes to the ten largest clones. Material for sequencing was blood. Source of these receptors: a woman between 18 and 29 years old in good health.

The rearrangement links TRBV18 to TRBJ2-4; D gene ambiguous. The DNA end lines up better with TRBJ2-7; the J call may be wrong. There are 15 residues in the CDR3. The germline V gene has CDR1 KGHSH and CDR2 LQKENI. In DNA, the CDR3 is TGTGCCAGCTCACCACCATTTGGGCGAACCTACGAGCAGTACTTC. It translates to CASSPPFGRTYEQYF.

The chain joins TRBV28 to TRBJ2-7; D gene unclear. V lost 8 bases to trimming and J lost 2 bases, with 10 bases between them. Germline CDR1 and CDR2: MDHEN and SYDVKM. The CDR3 totals 12 residues. CDR3 residues: CASWNIAYEQYF. CDR3 coding DNA: TGTGCCAGCTGGAACATCGCCTACGAGCAGTACTTC. The entire variable domain, with the rest obtained from reference TRBV28 and TRBJ2-7, is as follows: DVKVTQSSRYLVKRTGEKVFLECVQDMDHENMFWYRQDPGLGLRLIYFSYDVKMKEKGDIPEGYSVSREKKERFSLILESASTNQTSMYLCASWNIAYEQYFGPGTRLTVT.

The V and J genes are TRBV6-6 and TRBJ2-7; D is unresolved. The V end was cut by 10 bases, the J end by 2 bases, with 12 bases between. The CDR3 is 12 amino acids. Germline V gene data show CDR1 as MNHNY and CDR2 as SVGAGI (reference sequence). Here the CDR3 reads CATSGGPYEQYF. In DNA, the CDR3 is TGTGCCACCTCCGGCGGACCCTACGAGCAGTACTTC.

The chain couples TRBV7-9 to TRBJ1-6; 7 positions match TRBD1. This CDR3 comprises 16 residues. Germline CDR1 SEHNR, CDR2 FQNEAQ (reference sequence). With 1 base clipped from V and 7 bases from J, the junction kept 7 bases outside the gene matches. The CDR3 region is CASSLGTGTANSPLHF. CDR3 coding DNA: TGTGCCAGCAGCTTAGGAACTGGGACAGCCAATTCACCCCTCCACTTT.

V and J are TRBV29-1 and TRBJ2-5; D is perhaps TRBD2 (6 bases). The closer fit of TRBJ2-7 to the DNA end suggests the J call may be wrong. This CDR3 is 12 amino acids long. CDR1 is SQVTM and CDR2 is ANQGSEA in the germline V gene. The CDR3 sequence is CSVDLEGREQYF. CDR3 bases: TGCAGCGTCGACTTGGAGGGGCGCGAGCAGTACTTC.

This clonotype occurred a few times. The chain has TRBV28 and TRBJ2-1, with D possibly being TRBD1 (5 bases). With 7 bases removed from V and 2 bases from J, the gap between germline ends came to 9 bases. CDR3 length: 13 residues. The V gene's germline CDR1 is MDHEN and CDR2 SYDVKM. The CDR3 DNA reads as TGTGCCAGCACAGGGTCTCCCTACAATGAGCAGTTCTTC. It is translated as CASTGSPYNEQFF. Using reference TRBV28 and TRBJ2-1 for the parts outside the CDR3, the full variable domain is DVKVTQSSRYLVKRTGEKVFLECVQDMDHENMFWYRQDPGLGLRLIYFSYDVKMKEKGDIPEGYSVSREKKERFSLILESASTNQTSMYLCASTGSPYNEQFFGPGTRLTVL.

Regarding this clonotype: This may be a read error: a much more frequent sequence differs by one nucleotide. The chain carries TRBV20-1 and TRBJ2-4; 8 nucleotides agree with TRBD1. This CDR3 comprises 14 residues. Germline assignment: CDR1 DFQATT and CDR2 SNEGSKA (reference sequence). The V and J ends lost 5 bases and 6 bases, in that order; junction bases with no gene match: 9. CDR3 nucleotides: TGCAGTGCTCGTACAGCAGGGGGCAGAAACATTCAGTACTTC. It translates to CSARTAGGRNIQYF.

The genes are TRBV27 and TRBJ2-1; D could derive from TRBD1 or TRBD2 (6 bases each). The germline V and J ends were trimmed by 2 bases and 8 bases, with 19 bases remaining between them. Germline lookup yields CDR1 MNHEY and CDR2 SMNVEV (reference sequence). The CDR3 runs to 16 residues. The CDR3 sequence: CASSLETRGEADEQFF. CDR3 coding DNA: TGTGCCAGCAGTTTAGAGACTAGGGGGGAAGCAGATGAGCAGTTCTTC.

J is TRBJ2-1 and V is TRBV12-1; the table's D call, TRBD2, has no DNA check behind it. TRBV12-1 is marked as a pseudogene. The CDR3 is 22 residues long. CDR3 DNA sequence: TGTGCCAGCAGCTTCCACCATCTTCGGCCTTTGGAGCGGGGTACCTCCTACAATGAGCAGTTCTTC. It specifies CASSFHHLRPLERGTSYNEQFF.

The chain uses TRBV20-1 and TRBJ2-3; 7 bases map to TRBD2. Germline V lookup: CDR1 DFQATT, CDR2 SNEGSKA (reference sequence). Trimming at V came to 5 bases and at J to 2 bases, leaving 10 bases not matched to a gene. This CDR3 is 15 amino acids long. In DNA form, the CDR3 reads TGCAGTGCTCCCCAACGCGGGAGTATCACAGATACGCAGTATTTT. Its translation: CSAPQRGSITDTQYF.

The genes are TRBV6-1 and TRBJ2-5; D could derive from TRBD1 or TRBD2 (6 bases each). The J call may be mistaken, given a closer DNA end match to TRBJ2-7. This CDR3 is 15 amino acids long. Germline CDR1 and CDR2: MNHNS and SASEGT. The CDR3 DNA sequence: TGTGCCAGCAGTGAAGGGCAGGGGAGCGGGTACGAGCAGTACTTC. Its protein product is CASSEGQGSGYEQYF.

The J gene is TRBJ2-1, the V gene TRBV3-1, with 8 bases aligning to TRBD2. This CDR3 is 16 amino acids long. From germline, CDR1 is LGHDT and CDR2 YNNKEL (reference sequence). V lost 4 bases, J lost 7 bases, and 12 bases stayed unmatched. DNA for the CDR3: TGTGCCAGCAGCCCACGGGGAGCGGGAGAGTGGAATGAGCAGTTCTTC. It specifies CASSPRGAGEWNEQFF.

CDR3 nucleotide sequence: TGTGCCAGCATTCCTGCCGGGGGCACTGAAGCTTTCTTT. Residues: CASIPAGGTEAFF. The chain combines TRBV27 with TRBJ1-1; a possible D gene is TRBD1 (5 bases). The CDR3 totals 13 residues. Germline assignment: CDR1 MNHEY and CDR2 SMNVEV (reference sequence). The V end lost 7 bases, the J end lost 4 bases, and 13 bases lay between the germline ends.

This clonotype was counted a few times. The genes are TRBV10-3 and TRBJ2-3, with 10 bases lining up with TRBD2. Germline lookup yields CDR1 ENHRY and CDR2 SYGVKD. V dropped 3 bases and J dropped 7; count of bases not matched to a gene: 7. The CDR3 totals 15 residues. The CDR3 DNA reads TGTGCCATCAGTGATCAGCGGGGGGGCCGCAATACGCAGTATTTT. Its translation is CAISDQRGGRNTQYF.

This clonotype was picked up a small number of times. The V call is TRBV27, the J call TRBJ1-5, with D maybe TRBD1 (5 bases). V gave up 5 bases and J gave up 4 bases, with 30 bases separating them. This CDR3 contains 20 residues. CDR1 and CDR2 (germline): MNHEY, SMNVEV (reference sequence). CDR3 sequence (DNA): TGTGCCAGCAGTCCGACTTTTGGACAAGTTGGGGGTATTCGAAATCAGCCCCAGCATTTT. Residues: CASSPTFGQVGGIRNQPQHF.

The chain recombines TRBV7-3 with TRBJ2-1; no clear D gene. The J call may be mistaken, given a closer DNA end match to TRBJ2-7. Germline V gene sequence: CDR1 SGHTA, CDR2 FQGTGA. The CDR3 runs 13 residues. CDR3 region: CASSPPLYNEQYF. For the CDR3, the DNA is TGTGCCAGCAGCCCCCCCCTTTACAATGAGCAGTACTTC.

This clonotype was counted a few times. The V gene is TRBV10-3, the J gene TRBJ2-7; D unresolved. CDR1 is ENHRY, CDR2 SYGVKD, per germline. Trimming took off 4 bases at V and 1 base at J, with 8 bases between the two ends. The CDR3 spans 13 residues. The CDR3 nucleotides read TGTGCCATCAGTGGGGCGGTATCCTACGAGCAGTACTTC. Protein product: CAISGAVSYEQYF.

This clonotype occurred a few times. This sequence joins TRBV6-5 and TRBJ2-3, with D perhaps TRBD1 or TRBD2 (5 bases each). V was trimmed by 5 bases and J by 1 base, leaving 13 bases between them. Germline V gene data show CDR1 as MNHEY and CDR2 as SVGAGI. The CDR3 is 15 amino acids. This CDR3 reads CASSEGLKGTDTQYF. The CDR3 DNA sequence: TGTGCCAGCAGTGAGGGGCTTAAAGGCACAGATACGCAGTATTTT.

This rearrangement joins TRBV20-1 to TRBJ2-7; possible D gene TRBD2, 5 bases. The germline V gene encodes CDR1 DFQATT and CDR2 SNEGSKA (reference sequence). V lost 2 bases and J lost 0, with 14 bases in between. This CDR3 region has 15 residues. The CDR3 sequence is CSARKSGVLSYEQYF. The DNA for the CDR3 is TGCAGTGCTAGAAAGAGCGGCGTCCTCTCCTACGAGCAGTACTTC.

This chain connects TRBV5-1 to TRBJ1-1; no definite D call. CDR3 length equals 15 residues. V lost 0 bases to trimming and J lost 2 bases, with 11 bases between them. From germline, CDR1 is SGHRS and CDR2 YFSETQ. The CDR3, as DNA: TGCGCCAGCAGCTTGGCTGGACCCGGAAACACTGAAGCTTTCTTT. It yields the protein CASSLAGPGNTEAFF.

This clonotype has more than one count but fewer than ten. The chain is built from TRBV5-6 and TRBJ1-2; possible D gene TRBD1, 5 bases. The CDR3 has 13 residues. The V end lost 4 bases, the J end lost 5 bases, and 12 bases lay between the germline ends. In germline, CDR1 is SGHDT, CDR2 YYEEEE. The CDR3 is CASSLTEIYGYTF. Written as DNA, the CDR3 is TGTGCCAGCAGCCTGACAGAGATTTATGGCTACACCTTC.

This clonotype was picked up a small number of times. The chain employs TRBV6-2 or TRBV6-3 and TRBJ2-7; weak D call: TRBD2 (7 bases). Trimming took off 6 bases at V and 2 bases at J, with 14 bases between the two ends. The CDR3 has 14 residues. Per the germline V gene, CDR1 is MNHEY and CDR2 is SVGEGT. The CDR3, as DNA: TGTGCCAGCAGCCGGCGGGGGCCAGCCTACGAGCAGTACTTC. This gives the protein CASSRRGPAYEQYF.

The genes are TRBV20-1 and TRBJ2-5; D might be TRBD1 or TRBD2, each matching 6 bases. The DNA end is a closer match to TRBJ2-4, so the J assignment may be wrong. Per germline, CDR1 DFQATT and CDR2 SNEGSKA (reference sequence). This CDR3 has 14 amino acids. This chain's CDR3 is CSARDGPRGDIQYF. The CDR3 bases are TGCAGTGCTAGAGATGGCCCGAGGGGGGACATTCAGTACTTC.

V is TRBV6-1 and J is TRBJ2-7; D remains unclear. Germline V gene lookup returns CDR1 MNHNS and CDR2 SASEGT. The CDR3 has 16 amino acids. V was pared by 8 bases and J by 0 bases, with 20 bases between. This CDR3 is CASLQSKGRISYEQYF. The CDR3 DNA sequence: TGTGCCAGCCTTCAATCGAAAGGGCGGATCTCCTACGAGCAGTACTTC.